Here is one T cell receptor beta chain with its context. In the authors' workflow: From reference gene primer amplification, estimates of nucleated cell counts were derived. TCRdb's copy holds only in-frame clones and misses some; the assay was immunoSEQ multiplex PCR. Clone size and the V and J calls come from that table; the DNA yielded D and trimming. Here the sample spans fewer than 95,000 clones, about two thirds being singletons. The sample belongs to a study of blood T cell repertoires in COVID-19. The overall study: COVID-19 samples collected from the United States, Italy and Spain covered acute and convalescent phases. In each case, the material was cDNA or gDNA derived from T cells, B-cell-depleted T cells, or PBMCs.

CDR3 length equals 13 residues. From germline, CDR1 is SGDLS and CDR2 YYNGEE. The V end was cut by 0 bases, the J end by 8 bases, with 11 bases between. The TCR comes from a woman older than 75 with acute or convalescent COVID-19. Sequences were obtained from peripheral blood. The genes are TRBV9 and TRBJ1-2, with unresolved D. The CDR3 sequence is CASSVGELQGYTF. The CDR3 DNA reads TGTGCCAGCAGCGTAGGGGAGCTTCAGGGCTACACCTTC.